This T cell receptor beta chain was identified during a study of blood T cell repertoires in COVID-19. About the research overall: The cDNA or gDNA used as material had been derived from T cells, B-cell-depleted T cells, or PBMCs.

TCRdb keeps only in-frame clones here, not all; method: immunoSEQ multiplex PCR. The sample lists 70,000 to 100,000 clones; approximately 80% were seen once. CDR3 length equals 13 residues. The ends were cut back, 3 bases at V and 4 bases at J, with 9 bases in the middle. Germline CDR1 WNHNN, CDR2 SYGVQD (reference sequence). This sequence was found in an elderly woman with acute or convalescent COVID-19. V and J are TRBV10-1 and TRBJ1-1; D is uncertain. Sequencing was carried out using peripheral blood. The CDR3 sequence: CASSDFAGTEAFF. For the CDR3, the DNA is TGCGCCAGCAGTGATTTTGCAGGCACTGAAGCTTTCTTT.